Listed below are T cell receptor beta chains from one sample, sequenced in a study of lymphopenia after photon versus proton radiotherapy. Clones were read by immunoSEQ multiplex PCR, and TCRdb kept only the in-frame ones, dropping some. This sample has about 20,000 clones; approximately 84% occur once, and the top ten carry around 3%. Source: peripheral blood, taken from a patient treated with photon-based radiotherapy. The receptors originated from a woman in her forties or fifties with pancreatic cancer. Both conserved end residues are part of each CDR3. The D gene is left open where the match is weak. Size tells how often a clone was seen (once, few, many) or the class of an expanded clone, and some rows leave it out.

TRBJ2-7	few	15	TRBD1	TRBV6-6	CASSDSGQGTNEQYF	TGTGCCAGCAGTGACTCGGGACAGGGGACCAACGAGCAGTACTTC
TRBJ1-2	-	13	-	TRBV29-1	CSVEDQQRQGYTF	TGCAGCGTTGAAGATCAACAGCGACAAGGCTACACCTTC
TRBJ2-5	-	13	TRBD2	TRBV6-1	CAGRLAGAPTQYF	TGTGCCGGCAGACTAGCGGGAGCTCCGACCCAGTACTTC
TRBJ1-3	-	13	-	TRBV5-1	CASSLAGSNTIYF	TGCGCCAGCAGCTTAGCCGGGAGTAACACCATATATTTT
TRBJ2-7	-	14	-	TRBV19	CASSRRSRTYEQYF	TGTGCCAGCTCCCGTCGGAGCCGTACCTACGAGCAGTACTTC
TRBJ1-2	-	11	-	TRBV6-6	CASSRDVGYTF	TGTGCCAGCAGTCGGGACGTCGGCTACACCTTC
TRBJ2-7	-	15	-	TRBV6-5	CASSYLVGPTYEQYF	TGTGCCAGCAGTTATCTCGTGGGACCCACCTACGAGCAGTACTTC
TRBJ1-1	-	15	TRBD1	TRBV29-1	CSVASGGEGLSEAFF	TGCAGCGTCGCGTCAGGGGGCGAAGGTTTGTCTGAAGCTTTCTTT
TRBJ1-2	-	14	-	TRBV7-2	CASSFLTANYGYTF	TGTGCCAGCAGCTTTCTGACAGCTAACTATGGCTACACCTTC
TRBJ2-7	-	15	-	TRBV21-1	CASTATQSGNYEQYF	TGTGCCAGCACCGCGACCCAGTCTGGGAACTACGAGCAGTACTTC
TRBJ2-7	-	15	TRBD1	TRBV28	CASSLTGTGSYEQYF	TGTGCCAGCAGTTTAACCGGGACAGGGAGCTACGAGCAGTACTTC
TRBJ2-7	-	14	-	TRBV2	CASDPGTNTYEQYF	TGTGCCAGCGACCCCGGGACGAATACCTACGAGCAGTACTTC
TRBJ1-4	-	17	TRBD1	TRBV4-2	CASSQGRSGQGGEKLFF	TGTGCCAGCAGCCAAGGAAGGTCCGGACAGGGTGGAGAAAAACTGTTTTTT
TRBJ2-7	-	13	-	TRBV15	CATSREQDYEQYF	TGTGCCACCAGCAGAGAACAAGACTACGAGCAGTACTTC
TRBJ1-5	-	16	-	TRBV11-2	CASSLGRGDANQPQHF	TGTGCCAGCAGCTTAGGTCGGGGGGACGCGAATCAGCCCCAGCATTTT
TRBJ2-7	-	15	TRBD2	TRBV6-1	CASSETSGLPYEQYF	TGTGCCAGCAGTGAAACTAGCGGTCTCCCCTACGAGCAGTACTTC
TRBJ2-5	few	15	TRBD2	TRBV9	CASSGEGTLGGTQYF	TGTGCCAGCAGCGGGGAGGGGACTCTCGGGGGGACCCAGTACTTC
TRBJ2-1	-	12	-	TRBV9	CASSTLNNEQFF	TGTGCCAGCAGTACCCTCAACAATGAGCAGTTCTTC
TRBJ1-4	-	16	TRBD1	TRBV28	CASNPGQGSFNEKLFF	TGTGCCAGCAACCCGGGACAGGGGTCTTTTAATGAAAAACTGTTTTTT
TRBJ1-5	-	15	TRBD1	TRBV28	CASRESGGLNQPQHF	TGTGCCAGCAGGGAATCAGGGGGGCTCAATCAGCCCCAGCATTTT
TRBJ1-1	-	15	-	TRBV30	CAWSPVGPRSTEAFF	TGTGCCTGGAGCCCCGTGGGCCCTCGGAGTACTGAAGCTTTCTTT
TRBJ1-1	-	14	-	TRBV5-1	CASSLGDLNTEAFF	TGCGCCAGCAGCTTGGGGGATCTGAACACTGAAGCTTTCTTT
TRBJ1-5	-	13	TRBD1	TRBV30	CAWSGTGDQPQHF	TGTGCCTGGAGTGGGACAGGGGATCAGCCCCAGCATTTT
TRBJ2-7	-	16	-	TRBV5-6	CASSLDRAAGRYEQYF	TGTGCCAGCAGCTTGGACAGGGCAGCCGGTAGGTACGAGCAGTACTTC
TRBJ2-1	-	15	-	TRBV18	CASSPQSGGGNEQFF	TGTGCCAGCTCACCACAGTCAGGGGGGGGGAATGAGCAGTTCTTC
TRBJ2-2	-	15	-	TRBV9	CASSTEPVGTGELFF	TGTGCCAGCAGTACGGAGCCCGTAGGGACCGGGGAGCTGTTTTTT
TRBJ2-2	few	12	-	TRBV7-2	CASSWNTGELFF	TGTGCCAGCAGCTGGAACACCGGGGAGCTGTTTTTT
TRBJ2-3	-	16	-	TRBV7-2	CASSSLAVLSTDTQYF	TGTGCCAGCAGCTCCCTGGCAGTCCTTAGCACAGATACGCAGTATTTT
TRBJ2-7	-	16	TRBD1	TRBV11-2	CASSLDPTGKGYEQYF	TGTGCCAGCAGCTTAGACCCGACAGGGAAAGGCTACGAGCAGTACTTC